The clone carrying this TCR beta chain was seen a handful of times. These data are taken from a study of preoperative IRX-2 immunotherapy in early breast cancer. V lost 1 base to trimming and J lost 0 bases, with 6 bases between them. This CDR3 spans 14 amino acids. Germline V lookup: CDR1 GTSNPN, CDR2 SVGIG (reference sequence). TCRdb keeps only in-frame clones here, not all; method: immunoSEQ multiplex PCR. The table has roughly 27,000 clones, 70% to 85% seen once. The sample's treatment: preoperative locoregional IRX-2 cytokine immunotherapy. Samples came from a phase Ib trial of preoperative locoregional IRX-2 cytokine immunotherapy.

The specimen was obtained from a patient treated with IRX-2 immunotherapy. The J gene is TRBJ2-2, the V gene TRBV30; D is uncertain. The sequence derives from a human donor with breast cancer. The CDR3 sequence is CAWSAAPNTGELFF. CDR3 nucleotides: TGTGCCTGGAGTGCAGCCCCGAACACCGGGGAGCTGTTTTTT.